This T cell receptor beta chain appears in the sequencing data of a study of sequential checkpoint blockade in melanoma. Study information: First-line arms were nivolumab then ipilimumab, or the reverse, randomized 1:1.

Data came from immunoSEQ multiplex PCR; TCRdb stores just in-frame clones and leaves some out. The data contain roughly 10,000 clones, under 60% of them seen just once; the ten biggest clones take up more than 15%. Trimming cost V 5 bases and J 1 base; bases outside gene matches: 4. Looked up from germline, CDR1 is SEHNR and CDR2 is FQNEAQ (reference sequence). The CDR3 spans 16 residues. Noted treatment: randomized to nivolumab then ipilimumab (arm A) or the reverse (arm B). The gene calls are TRBV7-9 and TRBJ2-5, with 13 positions matching TRBD2. Source: CD8+ T cells sorted from blood (inferred from file names), taken from a patient given nivolumab and ipilimumab in sequence. The sequence derives from a human donor with melanoma. The CDR3 bases are TGTGCCAGCAGCCAGGGACTAGCGGGGCCCCAAGAGACCCAGTACTTC. It codes for CASSQGLAGPQETQYF.